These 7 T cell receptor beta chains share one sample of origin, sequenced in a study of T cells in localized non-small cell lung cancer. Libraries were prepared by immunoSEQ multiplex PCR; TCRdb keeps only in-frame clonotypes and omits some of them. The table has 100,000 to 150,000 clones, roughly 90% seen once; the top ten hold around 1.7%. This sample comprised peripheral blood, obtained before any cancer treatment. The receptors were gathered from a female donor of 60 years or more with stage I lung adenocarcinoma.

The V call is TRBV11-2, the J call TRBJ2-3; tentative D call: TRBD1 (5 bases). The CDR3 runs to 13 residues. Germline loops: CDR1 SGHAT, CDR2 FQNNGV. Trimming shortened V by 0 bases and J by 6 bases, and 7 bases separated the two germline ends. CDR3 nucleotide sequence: TGTGCCAGCAGCTTAGATACAGGTGATACGCAGTATTTT. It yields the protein CASSLDTGDTQYF.

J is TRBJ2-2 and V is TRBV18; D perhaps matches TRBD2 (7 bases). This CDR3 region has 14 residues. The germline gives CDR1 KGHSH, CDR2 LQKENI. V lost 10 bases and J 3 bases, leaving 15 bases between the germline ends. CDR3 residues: CATTGGLDTGELFF. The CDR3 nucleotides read TGTGCCACCACCGGGGGGCTGGACACCGGGGAGCTGTTTTTT.

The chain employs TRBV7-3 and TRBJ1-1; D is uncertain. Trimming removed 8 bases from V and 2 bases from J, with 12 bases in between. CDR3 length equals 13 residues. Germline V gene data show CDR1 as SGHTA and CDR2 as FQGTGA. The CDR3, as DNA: TGTGCCAGCGGCGAGGTTTTAAACACTGAAGCTTTCTTT. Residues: CASGEVLNTEAFF.

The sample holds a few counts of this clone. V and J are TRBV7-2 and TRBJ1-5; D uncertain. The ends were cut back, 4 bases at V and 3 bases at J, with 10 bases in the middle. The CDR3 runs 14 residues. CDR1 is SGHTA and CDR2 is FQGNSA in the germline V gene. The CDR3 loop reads CASSWTVSNQPQHF. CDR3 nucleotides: TGTGCCAGCAGCTGGACGGTTTCCAATCAGCCCCAGCATTTT.

CDR3 loop: CASSYQGQGPNTIYF. The DNA for the CDR3 is TGTGCCAGCAGTTACCAGGGACAGGGGCCAAACACCATATATTTT. The chain couples TRBV6-5 to TRBJ1-3; 10 nucleotides agree with TRBD1. Germline V gene sequence: CDR1 MNHEY, CDR2 SVGAGI. The CDR3 has 15 residues. After removal of 2 bases from V and 6 bases from J, the junction contained 4 bases not matched to a gene.

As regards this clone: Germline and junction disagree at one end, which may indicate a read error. CDR3 loop: CASSADGQKEAQYF. CDR3 bases: TGTGCTAGCAGCGCCGATGGACAGAAGGAAGCGCAGTATTTT. This rearrangement joins TRBV7-7 to TRBJ2-3, with D perhaps TRBD1 (6 bases). This CDR3 is built from 14 residues. Germline loops: CDR1 SSHAT, CDR2 FNYEAQ (reference sequence).

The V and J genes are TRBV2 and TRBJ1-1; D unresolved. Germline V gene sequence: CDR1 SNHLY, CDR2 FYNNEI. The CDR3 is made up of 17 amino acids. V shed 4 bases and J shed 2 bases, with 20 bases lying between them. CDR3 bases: TGTGCCAGCAGTGGGGTTTTTGAGGGCGTAAGAAACACTGAAGCTTTCTTT. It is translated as CASSGVFEGVRNTEAFF.